A single sample gave rise to the 6 T cell receptor beta chains below, sequenced in a study of the immune and genomic landscape of osteosarcoma. Generated by immunoSEQ multiplex PCR, the TCRdb table keeps only in-frame clones and is missing some. This sample has about 690 clones, with 60% to 80% found just once. Sequencing was done on a sample of primary tumor tissue from the femur. The receptors shown here come from a man younger than 45 with osteosarcoma.

This rearrangement joins TRBV27 to TRBJ1-4; D uncertain. The germline V and J ends were trimmed by 2 bases and 0 bases, with 10 bases remaining between them. The CDR3 loop spans 16 amino acids. Germline V gene sequence: CDR1 MNHEY, CDR2 SMNVEV (reference sequence). In nucleotides, the CDR3 is TGTGCCAGCAGTTTAAGCGGCCCCCCAACTAATGAAAAACTGTTTTTT. Amino acids: CASSLSGPPTNEKLFF. Together with reference TRBV27 and TRBJ1-4, the CDR3 gives the full variable domain: EAQVTQNPRYLITVTGKKLTVTCSQNMNHEYMSWYRQDPGLGLRQIYYSMNVEVTDKGDVPEGYKVSRKEKRNFPLILESPSPNQTSLYFCASSLSGPPTNEKLFFGSGTQLSVL.

The gene calls are TRBV6-1 and TRBJ2-3, with D perhaps given as TRBD1 or TRBD2 (6 bases each). Germline V gene sequence: CDR1 MNHNS, CDR2 SASEGT. V dropped 3 bases and J dropped 4 bases, with 11 bases sitting between them. This CDR3 spans 14 amino acids. The CDR3 nucleotides are TGTGCCAGCAGTGACCTCGGGGGCGCAGATACGCAGTATTTT. This gives the protein CASSDLGGADTQYF.

This chain links TRBV7-9 with TRBJ1-2; D uncertain. CDR3 size: 14 residues. Germline assignment: CDR1 SEHNR and CDR2 FQNEAQ (reference sequence). V lost 5 bases, J lost 4 bases, and 14 bases lay in between. The DNA for the CDR3 is TGTGCCAGCAGCGCCGGTGGGATATTCTATGGCTACACCTTC. This codes for CASSAGGIFYGYTF.

The chain carries TRBV9 and TRBJ2-7; 7 bases fit TRBD1. With 2 bases clipped from V and 0 bases from J, the junction kept 2 bases outside the gene matches. CDR1 is SGDLS, CDR2 YYNGEE, per germline. This CDR3 is built from 14 residues. CDR3 nucleotides: TGTGCCAGCAGCGTGGGACAGCACTCCTACGAGCAGTACTTC. Residues: CASSVGQHSYEQYF. Based on the CDR3 plus reference TRBV9 and TRBJ2-7, the full variable domain is DSGVTQTPKHLITATGQRVTLRCSPRSGDLSVYWYQQSLDQGLQFLIQYYNGEERAKGNILERFSAQQFPDLHSELNLSSLELGDSALYFCASSVGQHSYEQYFGPGTRLTVT.

V and J are TRBV5-6 and TRBJ1-2; tentatively, D is TRBD1 (6 bases). Germline V gene lookup returns CDR1 SGHDT and CDR2 YYEEEE. The CDR3 runs to 14 residues. Trimming cost V 2 bases and J 8 bases, with 16 bases left between them. The CDR3 protein is CASSFWEGVDGYTF. For the CDR3, the DNA is TGTGCCAGCAGCTTCTGGGAGGGGGTTGACGGCTACACCTTC.

The V and J genes are TRBV5-6 and TRBJ1-5; no clear D gene. Germline V lookup: CDR1 SGHDT, CDR2 YYEEEE. With 2 bases removed from V and 9 bases from J, the gap between germline ends came to 9 bases. The length of the CDR3 is 12 residues. The CDR3 DNA reads as TGTGCCAGCAGCTTTAAATCACGGCCCCAGCATTTT. This sequence encodes CASSFKSRPQHF.